This T cell receptor (beta chain) was sequenced during a study of blood T cells in healthy people across ages (dated by TCRdb to 2015 to 2017). Regarding the study in general: In model experiments, template switching captured about one uniquely barcoded TCR beta cDNA molecule for every two T cells. Two additional independent replicas of 1 million unique cDNA reads from the same blood draw were analyzed for two donors (one aged 18 to 30 and one aged 80 or older). To avoid experimental bias, donors of different ages were randomly spread across the sequencing lanes. Four age groups were formed from the donors: young (average 16 years), middle-aged (approximately 40), aged (more than 55) and long-lived (roughly 88). Using deep sequencing normalized with unique cDNA molecular identifiers, the study measured how TCR beta repertoire diversity changes with age. Study-level results and caveats: Because the CMV infection status of the donors was unknown, age-related changes in expanded clonotypes may potentially have been confounded. Estimates of total diversity based on one million sequenced T cells were regarded as lower bounds and as underestimates. The long-lived group showed more naive CD4+ T cells, fewer expanded clones and increased TCR diversity than the aged group, suggesting age selection. Conclusive comparison of naive and antigen-experienced compartments was prevented by the profiling of bulk unsorted PBMCs. Observed TCR beta diversity per million T cells fell roughly linearly with age, and a significant reduction was already apparent by age roughly 40. Observed TCR beta diversity correlated strongly with the percentage of naive T cells measured by flow cytometry.

Systemically healthy Caucasian individuals from Russia, 35 to 50 in total and aged roughly 6 to 95 years, were included as donors. Approximately 11 milliliters of peripheral blood were drawn from each donor into EDTA-treated Vacutainer tubes. PBMCs were isolated by Ficoll-Paque density-gradient centrifugation, with at least 7 million obtained per sample. Total RNA, at least 6 micrograms per sample, was extracted from PBMCs with Trizol reagent. Naive CD45RAhigh/CD27high T cell percentages were measured by flow cytometry on a PBMC aliquot from every donor. Trimming takes 1 base off V and 5 bases off J; junction bases not matched to a gene: 9. CDR1 and CDR2 were assigned from the germline V gene as LGHNA and YNFKEQ. Measured from the cysteine to the phenylalanine, the CDR3 is 17 residues long. Just CDR3 DNA is preserved here, 51 bases in frame from base 1. Turning to this clonotype: Its antigen has not been determined. Base quality data are lacking; no much larger clone is found one base away.

Libraries came from 5' RACE. The instrument given in TCRdb is Illumina HiSeq 2500. A second about 7 to 12 cycle PCR used a sample-barcoded 5' primer and a J-beta primer mix. Each TCR beta cDNA molecule received a unique molecular identifier from a template-switch 5' adaptor carrying 12 random nucleotides. At least 3 million CDR3-containing paired-end reads were obtained from each sample. First-strand cDNA synthesis was performed from all RNA using the Mint cDNA synthesis kit, with priming by a TRBC-specific oligonucleotide. After uracil-DNA glycosylase treatment, a first 18-cycle PCR used universal primers M1SS and BC2_uni_R on all cDNA. The source study handled its data this way. For normalization, 1 million high-quality reads were randomly selected from each sample, with every read carrying a distinct molecular identifier. Reads with shared molecular identifiers were discarded instead of being binned into consensus sequences. CDR3 identification, clonotype clustering and error correction used MiTCR with a Q25 quality threshold and the strictest error-elimination algorithm. A nonparametric unseen species model using Euler transformation provided a lower-bound estimate of total TCR beta diversity. The public sequencing data were trimmed at Q25 with fastp and processed into clonotypes with MiXCR by TCRdb, which kept only in-frame beta chains. Each CDR3 protein gets just one entry, which takes the most common genes and DNA from the rows behind it. The V and J calls, along with clone size, are taken from TCRdb and not from the paper's own processing. The sample yields roughly 1,500,000 distinct CDR3 sequences; approximately 42% were counted once. The ten largest account for around 8% of the sample.

Source material: blood. The TCR originated in a young woman in good health. Recombination connected TRBV4-2 to TRBJ2-1; the central 9 bases match TRBD2. The base sequence is TGTGCCAGCAGCCAAGTAGGTCCTAGCGGGAATAACAATGAGCAGTTCTTC. Translated, this gives CASSQVGPSGNNNEQFF.